Following are 26 T cell receptor beta chains from one sample sequenced in a study of cytomegalovirus exposure and HLA in healthy donors. The PCR used 60 Vbeta and 13 Jbeta primers. Repertoires were generated with immunoSEQ multiplex PCR, while TCRdb's copy carries only in-frame clones and drops some. This table holds about 140,000 clones, around 80% found once. Sequencing used PBMCs. All receptors come from a female donor in good health and CMV-seronegative.

This chain links TRBV7-8 with TRBJ2-1; 13 nucleotides line up with TRBD2. Looked up from germline, CDR1 is SGHVS and CDR2 is FQNEAQ. CDR3 length: 16 amino acids. The V gene end was trimmed by 7 bases and the J gene end by 8 bases; junction bases not matched to a gene: 11. CDR3: CASKSRRLAGGDEQFF. The CDR3 nucleotides are TGTGCCAGCAAAAGTAGAAGACTAGCGGGAGGTGATGAGCAGTTCTTC. The full variable domain, in which reference TRBV7-8 and TRBJ2-1 provide the parts outside the CDR3, is GAGVSQSPRYKVAKRGQDVALRCDPISGHVSLFWYQQALGQGPEFLTYFQNEAQLDKSGLPSDRFFAERPEGSVSTLKIQRTQQEDSAVYLCASKSRRLAGGDEQFFGPGTRLTVL.

The chain joins TRBV6-1 to TRBJ1-6; 10 bases fit TRBD1. This CDR3 is 17 amino acids long. The trim removed 3 bases at V and 10 bases at J, leaving 12 bases unmatched. Germline V gene data show CDR1 as MNHNS and CDR2 as SASEGT. DNA for the CDR3: TGTGCCAGCAGTGACCCCGTCAGACAGGGGGCGGGATCACCCCTCCACTTT. Protein product: CASSDPVRQGAGSPLHF.

V is TRBV5-1 and J is TRBJ2-5; 7 positions match TRBD1. The CDR3 runs to 17 residues. Germline V lookup: CDR1 SGHRS, CDR2 YFSETQ. J lost 5 bases, V lost 0 bases, and 13 bases had no gene match. The CDR3 loop reads CASSLGRDRWSIETQYF. The DNA for the CDR3 is TGCGCCAGCAGCTTGGGAAGGGACAGATGGTCGATCGAGACCCAGTACTTC.

This clone was seen once. V usage is TRBV27 and J usage is TRBJ2-6, with D tentatively TRBD1 (5 bases). This CDR3 has 13 amino acids. The ends were cut back, 10 bases at V and 2 bases at J, with 9 bases in the middle. CDR1 and CDR2 (germline): MNHEY, SMNVEV (reference sequence). CDR3 protein: CATTRAGANVLTF. For the CDR3, the DNA is TGTGCCACCACCAGGGCTGGGGCCAACGTCCTGACTTTC.

The chain is built from TRBV30 and TRBJ1-1, with D perhaps TRBD1 (5 bases). The CDR3 loop spans 13 amino acids. Trimming took 4 bases from V and 5 from J, leaving 14 bases between them. Germline CDR1 reads GTSNPN; CDR2 reads SVGIG (reference sequence). CDR3 nucleotide sequence: TGTGCCTGGACCCCGACAGTAAGGACTGAAGCTTTCTTT. Its translation is CAWTPTVRTEAFF.

As for this clone: Other DNA sequences in this specimen translate into the identical CDR3. This chain connects TRBV19 to TRBJ1-2; 9 positions match TRBD1. Looked up from germline, CDR1 is LNHDA and CDR2 is SQIVND (reference sequence). The CDR3 extends over 14 amino acids. V lost 3 bases, J lost 4 bases, and 3 bases stayed unmatched. CDR3 region: CASSIGQGSYGYTF. CDR3 sequence (DNA): TGTGCCAGTAGTATCGGACAGGGGAGCTATGGCTACACCTTC.

The CDR3 nucleotides read TGTGCCAGCAGCGTAATGACAAATGGAGGCTACACCTTC. It specifies CASSVMTNGGYTF. This chain uses TRBV9 with TRBJ1-2; no reliable D call. This CDR3 is built from 13 residues. Trimming took 1 base from V and 8 from J, leaving 12 bases between them. Germline loops: CDR1 SGDLS, CDR2 YYNGEE.

This chain connects TRBV18 to TRBJ1-1; D is unresolved. The germline CDR1 and CDR2 sequences are KGHSH and LQKENI. The germline V and J ends were trimmed by 3 bases and 0 bases, with 11 bases remaining between them. The CDR3 length is 15 residues. CDR3 sequence: CASSPGASMNTEAFF. The DNA of the CDR3 is TGTGCCAGCTCACCTGGAGCCAGCATGAACACTGAAGCTTTCTTT.

V is TRBV30 and J is TRBJ1-2; 7 positions match TRBD1. This CDR3 spans 11 amino acids. Unmatched junction bases numbered 4, after V lost 8 bases and J lost 4 bases. The germline V gene encodes CDR1 GTSNPN and CDR2 SVGIG (reference sequence). The DNA of the CDR3 is TGTGCCGGGGGACAGCGCTATGGCTACACCTTC. It translates to CAGGQRYGYTF.

This clone was counted once. The chain recombines TRBV29-1 with TRBJ2-5, with 9 bases aligning to TRBD1. The V and J ends lost 0 bases and 2 bases, in that order; junction bases with no gene match: 4. Per the germline V gene, CDR1 is SQVTM and CDR2 is ANQGSEA. CDR3 length: 15 residues. The CDR3 DNA follows: TGCAGCGTTGAAGAGGGACAGGGTTGGCAAGAGACCCAGTACTTC. This encodes CSVEEGQGWQETQYF.

The J gene is TRBJ1-6, the V gene TRBV28; the D is unclear. CDR1 MDHEN and CDR2 SYDVKM come from the germline V gene. CDR3 size: 14 residues. Trimming pared 7 bases from V and 7 bases from J, leaving 14 bases between. In nucleotides, the CDR3 is TGTGCCAGCACCCCGGCCCAGGTGAATTCACCCCTCCACTTT. It translates to CASTPAQVNSPLHF.

This clone was detected only once. An end of the junction differs from the germline gene, which may be a read error. The J gene is TRBJ1-2, the V gene TRBV11-2; D possibly corresponds to TRBD1 (6 bases). The CDR3 covers 13 residues. The germline V gene encodes CDR1 SGHAT and CDR2 FQNNGV. CDR3 protein: CASSLGQNYGYPF. CDR3 in DNA: TGTGCCAGCAGCCTGGGACAAAACTATGGCTACCCCTTC.

J is TRBJ1-4 and V is TRBV6-1, with 10 nucleotides matching TRBD1. J was trimmed by 6 bases and V by 1 base; bases with no gene match: 2. The CDR3 sequence is 15 residues long. Germline V gives CDR1 MNHNS, CDR2 SASEGT. This chain's CDR3 is CASSEEGQGYEKLFF. CDR3 sequence (DNA): TGTGCCAGCAGTGAAGAGGGACAGGGGTATGAAAAACTGTTTTTT.

This clone was seen a single time. The chain joins TRBV7-8 to TRBJ2-7; 9 bases agree with TRBD1. CDR1 and CDR2 (germline): SGHVS, FQNEAQ. CDR3 length equals 17 residues. V lost 0 bases to trimming and J lost 5 bases; unmatched junction nucleotides: 11. The CDR3 loop reads CASSLAQVPGQGNEQYF. Written as DNA, the CDR3 is TGTGCCAGCAGCTTAGCGCAGGTTCCAGGACAGGGGAACGAGCAGTACTTC.

The chain combines TRBV6-4 with TRBJ2-3, with D maybe TRBD2 (5 bases). Trimming took 2 bases from V and 0 from J, leaving 12 bases between them. CDR1 and CDR2 from the germline V gene are MRHNA and SNTAGT. The CDR3 is 16 amino acids. The CDR3 DNA follows: TGTGCCAGCAGTGACGACTCCGGGGTTAGCACAGATACGCAGTATTTT. Protein sequence: CASSDDSGVSTDTQYF.

Notes on this clone: Its ends do not fully match the called genes, so a read error is possible. V is TRBV19 and J is TRBJ1-2, with 7 bases identical to TRBD1. Germline values: CDR1 LNHDA, CDR2 SQIVND (reference sequence). This CDR3 is built from 14 residues. CDR3: CASSTTGTEHGYPF. DNA for the CDR3: TGTGCCAGTAGTACCACCGGGACAGAGCATGGCTACCCCTTC.

This chain links TRBV19 with TRBJ2-2; 7 bases match TRBD2. The J segment lost 4 bases and the V segment lost 5 bases, leaving 10 bases of the junction unmatched. The CDR3 contains 16 residues. Germline V gene data show CDR1 as LNHDA and CDR2 as SQIVND (reference sequence). CDR3 DNA: TGTGCCAGTAGTGTACCCCACGGGGGGACCACCGGGGAGCTGTTTTTT. Protein: CASSVPHGGTTGELFF.

The genes are TRBV27 and TRBJ2-5; TRBD2 agrees at 8 bases. Germline lookup yields CDR1 MNHEY and CDR2 SMNVEV (reference sequence). The trim removed 5 bases at V and 0 bases at J, leaving 8 bases unmatched. CDR3 size: 16 residues. Here the CDR3 reads CASSPYSRGDQETQYF. The CDR3 DNA reads as TGTGCCAGCAGTCCCTATTCGCGGGGGGACCAAGAGACCCAGTACTTC.

About this clone itself: A junction boundary mismatches the germline segment, possibly from a read error. The same CDR3 can be traced to other DNA sequences in this sample. The V and J genes are TRBV19 and TRBJ1-1, with 7 bases matching TRBD1. Germline V CDR1 and CDR2: LNHDA, SQIVND (reference sequence). The CDR3 has 14 residues. The CDR3 region is CASSIDNRGTEAFF. CDR3 in DNA: TGTGCCAGTAGTATAGACAACAGGGGCACTGAGGCTTTCTTT.

The chain carries TRBV2 and TRBJ2-3; D remains ambiguous. The CDR3 has 16 residues. Germline V CDR1 and CDR2: SNHLY, FYNNEI. Trimming took 3 bases from V and 1 from J, leaving 14 bases between them. The DNA of the CDR3 is TGTGCCAGCAGTGACAGGTTCCTCTTGGGCACAGATACGCAGTATTTT. Translation: CASSDRFLLGTDTQYF.

This chain connects TRBV13 to TRBJ1-2; D is perhaps TRBD1 (6 bases). The germline V and J ends were trimmed by 4 bases and 8 bases, with 17 bases remaining between them. The CDR3 covers 14 residues. From germline, CDR1 is PRHDT and CDR2 FYEKMQ (reference sequence). CDR3 nucleotide sequence: TGTGCCAGCAGCTCAGGACCAGGGGAGGGAGGCTACACCTTC. Translated, it gives CASSSGPGEGGYTF.

V gene TRBV4-2 combines with J gene TRBJ2-2; the match to TRBD2 covers 8 bases. Looked up from germline, CDR1 is LGHNA and CDR2 is YNFKEQ. This CDR3 has 18 residues. V dropped 0 bases and J dropped 7; count of bases not matched to a gene: 13. The CDR3 protein is CASSQDPGGPGASGELFF. CDR3 in DNA: TGTGCCAGCAGCCAAGATCCGGGAGGGCCGGGAGCGAGCGGGGAGCTGTTTTTT.

The gene calls are TRBV5-1 and TRBJ2-1; TRBD2 aligns across 9 bases. Germline assignment: CDR1 SGHRS and CDR2 YFSETQ. This CDR3 has 15 amino acids. The trim removed 0 bases at V and 5 bases at J, leaving 3 bases unmatched. CDR3 coding DNA: TGCGCCAGCAGCTTGGGGAGCGGGAGGCACAATGAGCAGTTCTTC. It yields the protein CASSLGSGRHNEQFF.

V gene TRBV18 combines with J gene TRBJ2-2; 9 nucleotides agree with TRBD2. The CDR3 runs to 15 residues. The germline V gene has CDR1 KGHSH and CDR2 LQKENI. J gave up 6 bases and V 3 bases, and 5 bases lay outside the gene matches. The CDR3 DNA reads TGTGCCAGCTCACCCGTAGCGGGAGATGCCGGGGAGCTGTTTTTT. It codes for CASSPVAGDAGELFF.

This sequence joins TRBV5-4 and TRBJ2-1; 12 bases map to TRBD2. The V gene's germline CDR1 is SGHNT and CDR2 YYREEE (reference sequence). The trim removed 10 bases at V and 8 bases at J, leaving 4 bases unmatched. This CDR3 contains 12 residues. CDR3 sequence (DNA): TGTGCCGGAGGGACTAGCGGGTATGAGCAGTTCTTC. Encoded protein: CAGGTSGYEQFF.

The rearrangement uses TRBV6-1 and TRBJ2-2; 7 bases agree with TRBD2. V was clipped by 0 bases and J by 2 bases; unmatched bases: 6. Germline V gene sequence: CDR1 MNHNS, CDR2 SASEGT. The CDR3 is made up of 17 amino acids. CDR3 in amino acids: CASSEAASGGNTGELFF. The CDR3 bases are TGTGCCAGCAGTGAAGCAGCTAGCGGAGGAAACACCGGGGAGCTGTTTTTT.